A selection of T cell receptor delta chains follows, all from one sample in a study of Vδ1+ human thymocytes. TCRdb fed the multiplex PCR reads into CATT to redo clone calling. This table has roughly 50,000 delta-chain clones, approximately 16% appearing once. Sequencing was done on a sample of Vdelta1+ gamma-delta thymocytes from the thymus. These receptors originate from a boy in the first two years of life who had congenital heart surgery. The CDR3 runs from the conserved cysteine through the conserved F or W. D genes are given only for firm matches. Expanded clones are given a class, and other clones once, few, many or no size at all.

length	D	size	V	J	DNA	CDR3
17	NA	NA	TRDV1	TRDJ1	TGTGCTCTTGGGTTACCTAGGGTCCGACTGTACACCGATAAACTCATCTTT	CALGLPRVRLYTDKLIF
21	TRDD3	few	TRDV1	TRDJ1	TGTGCTCTTGGGGAATTATATACCTCGTACTGGGGGATACGAACGGTCGATAAACTCATCTTT	CALGELYTSYWGIRTVDKLIF
14	NA	NA	TRDV1	TRDJ1	TGTGCTCTTGGGGGGCGACTTTACTGGGCCAAACTCATCTTT	CALGGRLYWAKLIF
18	NA	few	TRDV1	TRDJ1	TGTGCTCTTGGGGAACGACCTTCCCCTACTCAGCCTCCAAATAAACTCATCTTT	CALGERPSPTQPPNKLIF
22	NA	NA	TRDV1	TRDJ1	TGTGCTCTTGGGCCGGAAAATTCCCCGTACCACGACCCCCCGAAGGACACCGATAAACTCATCTTT	CALGPENSPYHDPPKDTDKLIF
19	TRDD3	few	TRDV3	TRDJ1	TGTGCCAACGCCCTCGAGGGGGGATACCCTGGGCGATACACCGATAAACTCATCTTT	CANALEGGYPGRYTDKLIF
21	TRDD3	NA	TRDV1	TRDJ2	TGTGCTCTTGGGACCCATGGCTACGCCTGGGGGACTCGGTCTTTGACAGCACAACTCTTCTTT	CALGTHGYAWGTRSLTAQLFF
16	TRDD3	few	TRDV1	TRDJ1	TGTGCTCTTGGGGGCTCCTGGGGGATACGCACCGATAAACTCATCTTT	CALGGSWGIRTDKLIF
23	TRDD3	few	TRDV1	TRDJ1	TGTGCTCTTGGGGAACTTAGTAGTCCTACACGTACTGGGGGATACCGGGGGACCGATAAACTCATCTTT	CALGELSSPTRTGGYRGTDKLIF
17	TRDD3	NA	TRDV1	TRDJ1	TGTGCTCTTGGGGAACTGTACCTCCGACTGGGGACCGATAAACTCATCTTT	CALGELYLRLGTDKLIF
21	TRDD3	few	TRDV1	TRDJ1	TGTGCTTTTGGGGAGGGCTCTACACTGGGGCTAACTCCCAAGTACACCGATAAACTCATCTTT	CAFGEGSTLGLTPKYTDKLIF
19	TRDD3	few	TRDV3	TRDJ1	TGTGCCTCGAACATGGTCAGATATACTGGGGGATACCTAACCGATAAACTCATCTTT	CASNMVRYTGGYLTDKLIF
18	TRDD3	NA	TRDV1	TRDJ1	TGTGCTCTTGGGGGAATCCACGTACTGGGGCTGTACACCGATAAACTCATCTTT	CALGGIHVLGLYTDKLIF
23	TRDD3	few	TRDV1	TRDJ1	TGTGCTCTTGGGGAACTTTTATTCCTGTCCCCACGACTGGGGGATACGGTAACCGATAAACTCATCTTT	CALGELLFLSPRLGDTVTDKLIF
19	NA	few	TRDV1	TRDJ1	TGTGCTCTTAGGGAACTCTGTCCCCCCCCGGCTCAACTGAGGGATAAACTCATCTTT	CALRELCPPPAQLRDKLIF
16	NA	NA	TRDV2	TRDJ1	TGTGCCTGTGACACCGCGGGGGGGGTCGCCACCGATAAACCCATCTTT	CACDTAGGVATDKPIF
19	NA	NA	TRDV1	TRDJ1	TGTGCTCTTGGGGAAAGCTCACTCCTACGAAGAGTCTACACCGATAAACTCATCTTT	CALGESSLLRRVYTDKLIF
17	NA	NA	TRDV1	TRDJ1	TGTGCTCTTGGGAACAGCCCACTTCGGCCGGCCACCGATAAACTCATCTTT	CALGNSPLRPATDKLIF
19	TRDD3	NA	TRDV1	TRDJ1	TGTGCTCTTGGGACCGATTTTCCCCGGGGGATATTTGGGACCGATAAACTCATCTTT	CALGTDFPRGIFGTDKLIF
21	TRDD3	few	TRDV1	TRDJ1	TGTGCTCTTGGGGAACCCCGTGGAGGCGCTGGGGGATACTGGGGGACCGATAAACTCATCTTT	CALGEPRGGAGGYWGTDKLIF
25	TRDD3	few	TRDV1	TRDJ1	TGTGCTCTTGGGGACCAAACCGCTCCCCTTACTGGGGGATACGCGTATCTGAGCCCCACCGATAAACTCATCTTT	CALGDQTAPLTGGYAYLSPTDKLIF
18	TRDD2	NA	TRDV1	TRDJ1	TGTGCTCTTGGGGAAAGGTTTCTTCCTAAGTCCCCTGGCGGTAAACTCATCTTT	CALGERFLPKSPGGKLIF
21	NA	few	TRDV1	TRDJ1	TGTGCTCTTGGGGAAAGGTGTTTCCTACCCGTCTGGGGGACGTACACCGATAAACTCATCTTT	CALGERCFLPVWGTYTDKLIF
21	TRDD3	NA	TRDV1	TRDJ1	TGTGCTCTTGGGGAACCCCCTACTCGACTTGTACTGGGGGGTACCACCGATAAACTCATCTTT	CALGEPPTRLVLGGTTDKLIF
23	TRDD3	NA	TRDV1	TRDJ1	TGTGCTCTTGGGGAACAGCAGTCCAGATTATACTGGGGGATACTAATTTACACCGATAAACTCATCTTT	CALGEQQSRLYWGILIYTDKLIF
12	NA	NA	TRDV1	TRDJ1	TGTGCTCTTGGGGGAATCCACGATAAACTCATCTTT	CALGGIHDKLIF
17	TRDD2	NA	TRDV2	TRDJ1	TGTGCCTGTGACATCGCGCCTTCCTCCAGGACGACGGGGGAACTCATCTTT	CACDIAPSSRTTGELIF
16	NA	few	TRDV1	TRDJ1	TGTGCTCTTGGGGAAAACGTGGGCCCGTACACCGATAAACTCATCTTT	CALGENVGPYTDKLIF
12	NA	NA	TRDV1	TRDJ1	TGTGCTCTTAGCCTTCCACCCGATAAACTCATCTTT	CALSLPPDKLIF
21	TRDD3	NA	TRDV1	TRDJ1	TGTGCTCTTGGGGAATTTTTTGACTACGAAGTTCTGGGGGCCGATACCGATAAACTCATCTTT	CALGEFFDYEVLGADTDKLIF
18	TRDD3	NA	TRDV1	TRDJ1	TGTGCTCTTGGGGAACACTGGTGGGGGATACGCTACACCGATAAACTCATCTTT	CALGEHWWGIRYTDKLIF
20	TRDD3	NA	TRDV1	TRDJ1	TGTGCTCTTGGGGAGCAGTATCCTTGTACTGGGGGACCGTACACCGATAAACTCATCTTT	CALGEQYPCTGGPYTDKLIF
13	TRDD3	many	TRDV2	TRDJ1	TGTGCCTGTGACACCGACTGGGGCGGTTGTCTCATCTTT	CACDTDWGGCLIF
16	NA	NA	TRDV1	TRDJ1	TGTGCTCTTGGGGAACGTTGTCAAGGGGACACCGATAAACTCATCTTT	CALGERCQGDTDKLIF
19	TRDD3	few	TRDV1	TRDJ1	TGTGCTCTTGGGGAACTTCGCGGACTGGGGGGGAAATACACCGATAAACTCATCTTT	CALGELRGLGGKYTDKLIF
16	NA	NA	TRDV1	TRDJ1	TGTGCTCTGTCAAATGAATGGGGTCCCTCTTGCGATAAACTCATCTTT	CALSNEWGPSCDKLIF
14	NA	NA	TRDV3	TRDJ1	TGTGCCCAAGGGTCCCCCCACCACACCGATAAACTCATCTTT	CAQGSPHHTDKLIF
13	NA	many	TRDV2	TRDJ1	TGTGCCTGTGACACCGGGCAAATACGCGAACTCATCTTT	CACDTGQIRELIF
20	TRDD3	NA	TRDV1	TRDJ1	TGTGCTCTTGGGGGCCCGGGATACGGGCGTTACATGGATTACACCGATAAACTCATCTTT	CALGGPGYGRYMDYTDKLIF
17	NA	few	TRDV1	TRDJ1	TGTGCTCTTGGGGAAATCCGATTGCGTGAGGACACCGATAAACTCATCTTT	CALGEIRLREDTDKLIF
17	TRDD3	few	TRDV1	TRDJ1	TGTGCTCTTGGGGAACTTGGTCTTTGGGGGATAATCGATAAACTCATCTTT	CALGELGLWGIIDKLIF
21	TRDD3	NA	TRDV1	TRDJ1	TGTGCTCTTGGGGAACGGACTACGAGTACTGGGGGAGTGGGGTACACCGATAAACTCATCTTT	CALGERTTSTGGVGYTDKLIF
24	TRDD3	few	TRDV1	TRDJ1	TGTGCTCTTGGGGAACTCTGGGTCCTACCCACTTGGGGGGATAAACGAGTGTACACCGATAAACTCATCTTT	CALGELWVLPTWGDKRVYTDKLIF
19	TRDD2	NA	TRDV1	TRDJ1	TGTGCTCTTGGGGAACGGTTCCTACCGCCCCTAACGTACACCGATAAACTCATCTTT	CALGERFLPPLTYTDKLIF
17	NA	few	TRDV1	TRDJ1	TGTGCTCTTGGGGAACCACGGGGGTCCGTGTACACCGATAAACTCATCTTT	CALGEPRGSVYTDKLIF
25	TRDD3	NA	TRDV1	TRDJ1	TGTGCTCTTGGGGAGTGTTTGGGTACCTACTGGGGGAGTGATATTCGGTCATTACGTTCCGATAAACTCATCTTT	CALGECLGTYWGSDIRSLRSDKLIF
15	NA	few	TRDV1	TRDJ1	TGTGCTCTTGGGGAACTATCCCCTCCCCCCCATGGACTCATCTTT	CALGELSPPPHGLIF
17	TRDD3	few	TRDV1	TRDJ1	TGTGCTCTTGGGGAACTCCCCCCGGGGATACGTCCCGATAAACTCATCTTT	CALGELPPGIRPDKLIF
21	NA	NA	TRDV1	TRDJ1	TGTGCTCTTGGGGAACCGACGCCCTTCCCCTTTACGGGGGTCCACACCGATAAACTCATCTTT	CALGEPTPFPFTGVHTDKLIF
16	NA	few	TRDV1	TRDJ1	TGTGCTCTTGGACATTTCCTGTCGACTGGGTACGATAAACTCATCTTT	CALGHFLSTGYDKLIF
19	NA	NA	TRDV1	TRDJ1	TGCGCTCTTGGGGACGCCACGCATCCGCCATACCTAAGGAGGTATAAACTCATCTTT	CALGDATHPPYLRRYKLIF